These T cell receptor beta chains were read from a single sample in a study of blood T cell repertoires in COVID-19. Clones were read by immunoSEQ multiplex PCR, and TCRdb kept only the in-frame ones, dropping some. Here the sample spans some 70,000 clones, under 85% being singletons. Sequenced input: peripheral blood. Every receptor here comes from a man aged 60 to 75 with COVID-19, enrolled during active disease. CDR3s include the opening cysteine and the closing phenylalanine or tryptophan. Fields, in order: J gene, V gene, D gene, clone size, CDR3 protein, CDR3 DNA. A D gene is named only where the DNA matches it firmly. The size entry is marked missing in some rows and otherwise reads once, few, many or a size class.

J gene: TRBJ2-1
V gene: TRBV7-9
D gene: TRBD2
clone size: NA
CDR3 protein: CASSLAEGGSVYEQFF
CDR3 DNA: TGTGCCAGCAGCTTAGCTGAGGGCGGGAGTGTATATGAGCAGTTCTTC

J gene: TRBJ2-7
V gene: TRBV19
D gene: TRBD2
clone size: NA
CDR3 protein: CASSAGLAYEQYF
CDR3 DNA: TGTGCCAGTAGTGCGGGACTAGCTTACGAGCAGTACTTC

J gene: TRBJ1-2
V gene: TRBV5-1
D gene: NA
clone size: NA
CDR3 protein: CASSLDPGGSTGYTF
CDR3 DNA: TGCGCCAGCAGCTTGGACCCCGGCGGTTCAACAGGCTACACCTTC

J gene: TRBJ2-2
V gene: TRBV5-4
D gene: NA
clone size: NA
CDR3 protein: CASSRDSGKNTGELFF
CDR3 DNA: TGTGCCAGCAGCCGGGATTCCGGGAAGAACACCGGGGAGCTGTTTTTT

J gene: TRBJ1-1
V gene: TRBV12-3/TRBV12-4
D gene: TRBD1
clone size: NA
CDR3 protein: CASSLRQGTEAFF
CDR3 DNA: TGTGCCAGCAGTTTGAGACAGGGGACTGAAGCTTTCTTT

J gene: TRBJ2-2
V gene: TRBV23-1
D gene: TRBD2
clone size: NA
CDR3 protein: CASSHKTSGRAGELFF
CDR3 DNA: TGCGCCAGCAGTCACAAAACTAGCGGGAGAGCCGGGGAGCTGTTTTTT

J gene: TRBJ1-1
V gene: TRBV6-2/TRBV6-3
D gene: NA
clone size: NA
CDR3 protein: CASSYRLNTEAFF
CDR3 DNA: TGTGCCAGCAGTTACCGTCTGAACACTGAAGCTTTCTTT

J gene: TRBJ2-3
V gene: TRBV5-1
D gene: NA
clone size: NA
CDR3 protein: CASYHGSGDDTQYF
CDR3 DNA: TGCGCCAGCTACCACGGGAGTGGGGATGATACGCAGTATTTT

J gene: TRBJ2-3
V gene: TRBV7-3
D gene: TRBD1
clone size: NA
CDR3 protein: CASSLGQASDTQYF
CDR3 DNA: TGTGCCAGCAGCTTGGGACAGGCTTCCGATACGCAGTATTTT

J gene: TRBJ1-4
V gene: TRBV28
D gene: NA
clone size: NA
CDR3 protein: CASRYLGSNEKLFF
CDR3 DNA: TGTGCCAGCCGCTACCTCGGGTCTAATGAAAAACTGTTTTTT

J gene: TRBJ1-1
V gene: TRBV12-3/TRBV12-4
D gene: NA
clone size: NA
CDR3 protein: CASSLFRNTEAFF
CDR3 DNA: TGTGCCAGCAGTTTATTCCGGAACACTGAAGCTTTCTTT

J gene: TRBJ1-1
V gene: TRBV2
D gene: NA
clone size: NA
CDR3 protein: CASLSGQDTEAFF
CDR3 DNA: TGTGCCAGCTTGTCAGGGCAGGACACTGAAGCTTTCTTT

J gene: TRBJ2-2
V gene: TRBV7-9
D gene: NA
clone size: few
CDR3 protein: CASSLEAQRRELFF
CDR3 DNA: TGTGCCAGCAGCTTAGAGGCTCAGCGAAGGGAGCTGTTTTTT

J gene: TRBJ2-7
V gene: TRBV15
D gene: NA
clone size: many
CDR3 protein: CATSRDTGKTKQYF
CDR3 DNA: TGTGCCACCAGCAGAGATACAGGGAAAACTAAGCAGTACTTC

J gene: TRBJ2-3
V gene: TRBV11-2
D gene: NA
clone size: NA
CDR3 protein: CASSPNPSPDTQYF
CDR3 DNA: TGTGCCAGCAGCCCTAATCCCTCCCCAGATACGCAGTATTTT

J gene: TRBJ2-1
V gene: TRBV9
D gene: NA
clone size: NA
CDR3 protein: CASSEQGNSYNEQFF
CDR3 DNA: TGTGCCAGCAGCGAGCAGGGGAACTCCTACAATGAGCAGTTCTTC

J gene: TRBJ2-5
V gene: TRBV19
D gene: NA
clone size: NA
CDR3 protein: CASSIGRQGQETQYF
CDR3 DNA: TGTGCCAGTAGTATCGGACGGCAGGGCCAAGAGACCCAGTACTTC

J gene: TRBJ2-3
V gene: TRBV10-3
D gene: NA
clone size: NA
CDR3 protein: CAISEQGSTDTQYF
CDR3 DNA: TGTGCCATCAGTGAGCAGGGGAGCACAGATACGCAGTATTTT

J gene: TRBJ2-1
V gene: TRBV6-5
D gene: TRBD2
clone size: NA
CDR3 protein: CASSYSAGAHFEQFF
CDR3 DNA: TGTGCCAGCAGTTACTCAGCGGGGGCGCATTTTGAGCAGTTCTTC

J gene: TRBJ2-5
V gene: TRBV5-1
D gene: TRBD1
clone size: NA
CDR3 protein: CASSLAGTGQETQYF
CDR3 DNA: TGCGCCAGCAGCTTGGCCGGGACAGGGCAAGAGACCCAGTACTTC

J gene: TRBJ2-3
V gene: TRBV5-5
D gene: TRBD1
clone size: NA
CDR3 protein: CASSPGQATDTQYF
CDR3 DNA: TGTGCCAGCAGCCCGGGACAGGCGACAGATACGCAGTATTTT

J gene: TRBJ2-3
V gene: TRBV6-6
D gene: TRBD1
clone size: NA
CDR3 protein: CASSQLGTGVADTQYF
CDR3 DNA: TGTGCCAGCAGTCAACTTGGGACAGGGGTTGCAGATACGCAGTATTTT

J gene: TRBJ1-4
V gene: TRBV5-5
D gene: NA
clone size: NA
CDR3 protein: CASTPKATGEKLFF
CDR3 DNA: TGTGCCAGCACCCCCAAGGCGACAGGTGAAAAACTGTTTTTT

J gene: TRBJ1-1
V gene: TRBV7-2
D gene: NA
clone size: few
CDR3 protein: CASSYGGGTEAFF
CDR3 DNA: TGTGCCAGCAGCTACGGGGGAGGGACTGAAGCTTTCTTT

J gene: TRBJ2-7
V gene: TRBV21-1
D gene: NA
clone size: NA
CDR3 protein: CASRGPAGEQYF
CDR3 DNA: TGTGCCAGCAGGGGCCCGGCGGGCGAGCAGTACTTC

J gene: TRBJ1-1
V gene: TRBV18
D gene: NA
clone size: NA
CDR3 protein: CASSPINRAEAFF
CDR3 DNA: TGTGCCAGCTCACCCATAAACAGGGCTGAAGCTTTCTTT

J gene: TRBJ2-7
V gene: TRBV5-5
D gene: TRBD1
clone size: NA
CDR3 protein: CASSLRPGQGYEQYF
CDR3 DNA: TGTGCCAGCAGCTTGAGGCCGGGACAGGGATACGAGCAGTACTTC

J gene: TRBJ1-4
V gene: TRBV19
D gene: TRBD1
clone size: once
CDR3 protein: CASSVSDRVAEKLFF
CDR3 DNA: TGTGCCAGTAGCGTTTCGGACAGGGTCGCTGAAAAACTGTTTTTT

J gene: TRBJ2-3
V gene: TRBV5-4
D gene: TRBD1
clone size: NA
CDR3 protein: CASSLPGQRSTDTQYF
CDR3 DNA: TGTGCCAGCAGCTTGCCGGGACAGCGTAGCACAGATACGCAGTATTTT

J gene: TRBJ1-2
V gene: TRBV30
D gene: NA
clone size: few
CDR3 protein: CAWKAHLDYGYTF
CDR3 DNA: TGTGCCTGGAAAGCCCACCTAGACTATGGCTACACCTTC

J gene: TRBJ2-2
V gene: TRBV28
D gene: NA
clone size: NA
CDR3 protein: CASSFLRGRAGELFF
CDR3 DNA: TGTGCCAGCAGTTTTTTAAGGGGAAGGGCCGGGGAGCTGTTTTTT

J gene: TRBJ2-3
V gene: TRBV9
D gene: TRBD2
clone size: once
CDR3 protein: CASGGVSTDTQYF
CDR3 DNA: TGTGCCAGCGGGGGGGTCAGCACAGATACGCAGTATTTT

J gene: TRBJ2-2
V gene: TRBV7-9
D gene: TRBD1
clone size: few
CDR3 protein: CASITQTGAGELFF
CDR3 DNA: TGTGCCAGCATCACTCAAACAGGGGCCGGGGAGCTGTTTTTT

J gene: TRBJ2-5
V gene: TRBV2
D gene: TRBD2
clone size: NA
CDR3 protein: CASIPIRTSGETQYF
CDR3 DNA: TGTGCCAGCATCCCTATCCGGACTAGCGGAGAGACCCAGTACTTC

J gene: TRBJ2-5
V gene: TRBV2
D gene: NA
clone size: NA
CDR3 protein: CASSLEGVPQYF
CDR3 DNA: TGTGCCAGCAGCCTCGAGGGTGTTCCCCAGTACTTC

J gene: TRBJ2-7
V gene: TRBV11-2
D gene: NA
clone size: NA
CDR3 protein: CASSSRGFGEEQYF
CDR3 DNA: TGTGCCAGCAGCTCACGGGGATTCGGGGAGGAGCAGTACTTC

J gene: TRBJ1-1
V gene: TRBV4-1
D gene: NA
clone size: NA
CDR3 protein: CASSQDGSAEEAFF
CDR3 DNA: TGCGCCAGCAGCCAAGATGGGTCGGCGGAAGAAGCTTTCTTT

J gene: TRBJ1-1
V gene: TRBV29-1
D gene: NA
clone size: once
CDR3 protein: CSVRRGTEAFF
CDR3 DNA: TGCAGCGTTCGGCGGGGTACTGAAGCTTTCTTT

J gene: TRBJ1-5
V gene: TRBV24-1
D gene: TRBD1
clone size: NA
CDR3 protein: CATSETGGGQPQHF
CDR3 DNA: TGTGCCACCAGTGAAACAGGGGGTGGACAGCCCCAGCATTTT

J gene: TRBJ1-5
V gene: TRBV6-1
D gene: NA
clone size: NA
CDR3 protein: CASSGAHLRGNQPQHF
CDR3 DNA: TGTGCCAGCAGTGGGGCTCATCTACGGGGAAATCAGCCCCAGCATTTT

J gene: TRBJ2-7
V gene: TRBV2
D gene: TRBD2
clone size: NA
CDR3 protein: CASSQTSGGSYEQYF
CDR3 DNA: TGTGCCAGCAGCCAGACTAGCGGGGGCTCCTACGAGCAGTACTTC

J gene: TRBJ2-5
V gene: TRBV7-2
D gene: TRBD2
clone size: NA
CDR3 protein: CASSLRGDWWETQYF
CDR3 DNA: TGTGCCAGCAGCTTGCGGGGGGATTGGTGGGAGACCCAGTACTTC

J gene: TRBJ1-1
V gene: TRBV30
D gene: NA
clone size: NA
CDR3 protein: CAWSPGGTLTEAFF
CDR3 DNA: TGTGCCTGGAGCCCCGGGGGGACCCTCACTGAAGCTTTCTTT

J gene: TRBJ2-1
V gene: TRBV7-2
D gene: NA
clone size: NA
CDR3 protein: CASSLGVQEEGEQFF
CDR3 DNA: TGTGCCAGCAGCTTAGGGGTTCAGGAAGAGGGTGAGCAGTTCTTC